Each of the 11 T cell receptor beta chains below was sequenced from the same sample in a study of blood T cell repertoires in COVID-19. Method: immunoSEQ multiplex PCR; TCRdb's copy keeps in-frame clones and lacks some. The sample holds approximately 100,000 clones, 80% seen once. The sequenced sample was peripheral blood. All receptors come from a woman aged 80 or over with active or convalescent COVID-19.

The chain uses TRBV18 and TRBJ2-5; 9 bases are a match to TRBD2. The CDR3 runs 14 residues. V dropped 0 bases and J dropped 4; count of bases not matched to a gene: 0. Germline V CDR1 and CDR2: KGHSH, LQKENI. Here the CDR3 reads CASSPPAGGETQYF. The CDR3 DNA reads TGTGCCAGCTCACCACCAGCGGGGGGAGAGACCCAGTACTTC.

The chain has TRBV30 and TRBJ1-1, with D possibly matching TRBD1 (5 bases). CDR3 size: 15 residues. Germline loops: CDR1 GTSNPN, CDR2 SVGIG (reference sequence). V dropped 1 base and J dropped 1 base, with 13 bases sitting between them. The CDR3 loop reads CAWSAGPGKNTEAFF. In DNA form, the CDR3 reads TGTGCCTGGAGTGCCGGGCCAGGGAAGAACACTGAAGCTTTCTTT.

V usage is TRBV6-6 and J usage is TRBJ2-3; D not certain. The CDR3 runs 15 residues. V shed 5 bases and J shed 1 base, with 13 bases lying between them. Germline loops: CDR1 MNHNY, CDR2 SVGAGI (reference sequence). In nucleotides, the CDR3 is TGTGCCAGCAGTCCACCTGCGGTGGGCACAGATACGCAGTATTTT. Translating it yields CASSPPAVGTDTQYF.

The rearrangement links TRBV9 to TRBJ2-2; possibly TRBD1 for D (6 bases). This CDR3 contains 14 residues. The V end was cut by 1 base, the J end by 6 bases, with 10 bases between. Looked up from germline, CDR1 is SGDLS and CDR2 is YYNGEE. CDR3 sequence: CASSVQGFPGELFF. DNA of the CDR3: TGTGCCAGCAGCGTACAGGGGTTTCCCGGGGAGCTGTTTTTT.

V usage is TRBV3-1 (or the pseudogene TRBV3-2) and J usage is TRBJ1-1; D perhaps matches TRBD1 (5 bases). Germline V lookup: CDR1 LGHDT, CDR2 YNNKEL (reference sequence). V was clipped by 7 bases and J by 3 bases, with 21 bases between them. The CDR3 length is 16 residues. CDR3 region: CASTPGGGARDTEAFF. CDR3 nucleotide sequence: TGTGCCAGCACCCCCGGCGGAGGGGCCAGGGACACTGAAGCTTTCTTT.

In DNA form, the CDR3 reads TGTGCCAGCAGCCCGGGACAGGCGTATGGCTACACCTTC. Translated: CASSPGQAYGYTF. The chain joins TRBV12-3 or TRBV12-4 to TRBJ1-2; 8 bases agree with TRBD1. Germline trimming cut 6 bases from V and 5 bases from J; bases unmatched to any gene: 5. The CDR3 is 13 amino acids.

The gene calls are TRBV10-1 and TRBJ1-1, with TRBD1 as a possible D gene (5 bases). CDR3 length equals 16 residues. V lost 3 bases and J lost 0, with 14 bases in between. The germline CDR1 and CDR2 sequences are WNHNN and SYGVQD (reference sequence). In nucleotides, the CDR3 is TGCGCCAGCAGTGAAGGGGAAGGCCACATGAACACTGAAGCTTTCTTT. Protein product: CASSEGEGHMNTEAFF.

CDR3 nucleotide sequence: TGTGCCAGCAGGGCTCTCAGCACAGATACGCAGTATTTT. Translated, it gives CASRALSTDTQYF. The chain links TRBV9 to TRBJ2-3, with D uncertain. Germline CDR1 and CDR2: SGDLS and YYNGEE. This CDR3 spans 13 amino acids. Trimming removed 5 bases from V and 0 bases from J, with 7 bases in between. The whole variable domain, remainder taken from reference TRBV9 and TRBJ2-3, is DSGVTQTPKHLITATGQRVTLRCSPRSGDLSVYWYQQSLDQGLQFLIQYYNGEERAKGNILERFSAQQFPDLHSELNLSSLELGDSALYFCASRALSTDTQYFGPGTRLTVL.

The sample holds one count of this clone. The chain couples TRBV6-5 to TRBJ2-1; 11 positions match TRBD2. The V and J ends lost 5 bases and 9 bases, in that order; junction bases with no gene match: 9. From germline, CDR1 is MNHEY and CDR2 SVGAGI. There are 15 residues in the CDR3. As DNA, the CDR3 is TGTGCCAGCAGTCTTAGCGGGGGGGCCAATCTTGAGCAGTTCTTC. Translated, it gives CASSLSGGANLEQFF.

The chain links TRBV6-5 to TRBJ1-1, with D maybe TRBD1 (5 bases). Germline loops: CDR1 MNHEY, CDR2 SVGAGI. V was pared by 4 bases and J by 1 base, with 13 bases between. The CDR3 consists of 15 residues. The CDR3 coding sequence is TGTGCCAGCAGTTCTTCCGGGAGGGGGAACACTGAAGCTTTCTTT. Protein sequence: CASSSSGRGNTEAFF.

The chain uses TRBV5-1 and TRBJ1-3; 10 positions agree with TRBD1. The CDR3 covers 17 residues. Germline V lookup: CDR1 SGHRS, CDR2 YFSETQ. Trimming at V came to 4 bases and at J to 0 bases, leaving 7 bases not matched to a gene. The CDR3 spells CASSPGQGMSSGNTIYF. The CDR3 nucleotides read TGCGCCAGCAGCCCGGGACAGGGGATGAGCTCTGGAAACACCATATATTTT.